This TCR beta chain was recorded in a study of breast tumors, draining lymph nodes, adjacent tissues. Findings and limits, study-wide: Tumor TCR diversity was below lymph nodes but above nontumor tissue. Data only fit, rather than demonstrated, lymph node origin of most tumor T cells. Tumor and nontumor repertoires were significantly more similar in luminal-like than in basal-like breast cancer. The data were judged consistent with most tumor T cells coming from lymph node and expanding in tumor.

This CDR3 has 15 amino acids. V was shortened by 3 bases and J by 1 base, with 10 bases between the two germline ends. From the multiplex PCR reads, TCRdb called clonotypes with MiXCR, one entry per CDR3 protein. The sample gives tens of thousands of distinct CDR3 sequences, 60% to 70% of which show up once; roughly a quarter is in the top ten. This clonotype was counted many times. Antigen unknown. The chain carries TRBV12-3 or TRBV12-4 and TRBJ1-5; D is unclear. The sequenced sample was tumor-adjacent breast tissue. The sequence came from a female donor with breast cancer. Some clones in this sample may be carry-over from other donors' samples. The CDR3 DNA is TGTGCCAGCAGTTTTGGCGGCTCGAGCAATCAGCCCCAGCATTTT. It encodes CASSFGGSSNQPQHF.